The entry that follows covers one TCR beta chain sequence. The antigen is unknown. Trimming took 4 bases from V and 4 from J, leaving 8 bases between them. The CDR3 has 12 amino acids. Germline V gives CDR1 DFQATT, CDR2 SNEGSKA (reference sequence). HTBI primers from iRepertoire and Arm-PCR of CDR3 regions yielded the TCR beta libraries. TCRdb reprocessed the multiplex PCR reads via MiXCR and lists one record per CDR3 protein. The sample has a few hundred thousand distinct CDR3 sequences, roughly a sixth seen once. Time point reported: newly diagnosed GD, antithyroid drugs for less than 3 months. RNA isolated from PBMCs was used to make the TCR library. This sample is drawn from a study of regulatory T cells in long-lasting Graves disease. Study-level information: For under 3 months, newly diagnosed Graves' patients had been taking antithyroid drugs. Study results and caveats: Persistent Graves' patients showed a TCR diversity that was lower than that of newly diagnosed ones. Persistent disease was associated with favored TRBV28 usage and with favored use of TRBJ1-2 and TRBJ2-5.

This same sample was also taken into another study, of T cells in Graves' hyperthyroidism and ophthalmopathy.

The gene calls are TRBV20-1 and TRBJ1-3; D unclear. This material consisted of peripheral blood mononuclear cells (PBMCs), taken at new diagnosis, from a patient treated with antithyroid drugs. This clonotype originated in a man in his forties with Graves disease. DNA of the CDR3: TGCAGTGCTATGAGCCGAGGAAACACCATATATTTT. Its translation is CSAMSRGNTIYF.